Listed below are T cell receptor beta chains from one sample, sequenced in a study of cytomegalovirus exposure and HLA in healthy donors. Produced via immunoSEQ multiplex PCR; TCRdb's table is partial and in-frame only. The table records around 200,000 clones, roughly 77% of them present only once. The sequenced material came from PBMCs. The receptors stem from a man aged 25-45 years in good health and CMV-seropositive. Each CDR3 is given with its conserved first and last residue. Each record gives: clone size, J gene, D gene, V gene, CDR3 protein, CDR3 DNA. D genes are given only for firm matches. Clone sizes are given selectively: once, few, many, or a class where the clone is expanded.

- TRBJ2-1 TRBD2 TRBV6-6 CASRLLAGGYNEQFF TGTGCCAGCAGATTACTAGCCGGGGGGTACAATGAGCAGTTCTTC
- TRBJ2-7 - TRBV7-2 CASSLVAKLSSYEQYF TGTGCCAGCAGCTTAGTGGCAAAACTATCCTCCTACGAGCAGTACTTC
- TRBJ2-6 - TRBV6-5 CASSTSSGANVLTF TGTGCCAGTAGCACCAGCTCTGGGGCCAACGTCCTGACTTTC
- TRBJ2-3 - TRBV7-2 CASSIKGGDTQYF TGTGCCAGCAGCATAAAAGGGGGAGATACGCAGTATTTT
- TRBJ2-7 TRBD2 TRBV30 CAWSGGTSPEQYF TGTGCCTGGAGTGGGGGGACTAGCCCCGAGCAGTACTTC
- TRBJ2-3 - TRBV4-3 CASSQEGGTSTTDTQYF TGCGCCAGCAGCCAAGAGGGCGGGACCTCAACCACAGATACGCAGTATTTT
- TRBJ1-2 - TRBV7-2 CASSPGTTYYGYTF TGTGCCAGCAGCCCCGGGACAACTTACTATGGCTACACCTTC
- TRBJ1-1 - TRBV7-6 CASSLQGNTEAFF TGTGCCAGCAGCTTACAGGGGAACACTGAAGCTTTCTTT
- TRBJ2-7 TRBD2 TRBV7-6 CASSFSSGGPSYEQYF TGTGCCAGCAGCTTCAGCAGCGGGGGGCCCTCCTACGAGCAGTACTTC
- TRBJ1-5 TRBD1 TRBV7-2 CASSETGGGVSNQPQHF TGTGCCAGCAGCGAGACAGGGGGCGGAGTGAGCAATCAGCCCCAGCATTTT
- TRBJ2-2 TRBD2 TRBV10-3 CAISGPGGEGRANTGELFF TGTGCCATCAGTGGCCCGGGGGGGGAGGGACGGGCGAACACCGGGGAGCTGTTTTTT
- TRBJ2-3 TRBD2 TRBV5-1 CASSLGLAGGGTDTQYF TGCGCCAGCAGCCTGGGACTAGCGGGGGGTGGCACAGATACGCAGTATTTT
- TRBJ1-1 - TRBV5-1 CASSLALRVNTEAFF TGCGCCAGCAGCTTGGCCTTACGGGTGAACACTGAAGCTTTCTTT
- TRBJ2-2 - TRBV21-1 CASSKGVEGVMAGTRAGELFF TGTGCCAGCAGCAAAGGCGTAGAAGGGGTGATGGCCGGGACTCGTGCCGGGGAGCTGTTTTTT
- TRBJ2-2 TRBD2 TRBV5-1 CASRSGTNTGELFF TGCGCCAGCAGAAGCGGGACCAACACCGGGGAGCTGTTTTTT
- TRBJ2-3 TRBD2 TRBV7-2 CASSPTAGGSTDTQYF TGTGCCAGCAGCCCGACAGCGGGAGGTAGCACAGATACGCAGTATTTT
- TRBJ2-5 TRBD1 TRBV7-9 CASSGRDRGDETQYF TGTGCCAGCAGCGGAAGGGACAGGGGTGATGAGACCCAGTACTTC
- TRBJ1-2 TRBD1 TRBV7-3 CASSNTDRDRGGYTF TGTGCCAGCAGCAACACGGACAGGGATCGGGGTGGCTACACCTTC
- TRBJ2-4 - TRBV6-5 CASSYDREDIQYF TGTGCCAGCAGTTATGACAGGGAGGACATTCAGTACTTC
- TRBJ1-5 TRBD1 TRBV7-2 CASSRGQGLNQPQHF TGTGCCAGCAGCCGCGGACAGGGGCTCAATCAGCCCCAGCATTTT
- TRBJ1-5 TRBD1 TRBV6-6 CASSLTGGRQPQHF TGTGCCAGCAGTCTTACAGGGGGTAGACAGCCCCAGCATTTT
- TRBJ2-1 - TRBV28 CASSLTSSYNEQFF TGTGCCAGCAGTTTGACTAGCTCCTACAATGAGCAGTTCTTC
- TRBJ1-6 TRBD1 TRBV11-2 CASSFPGQAVHF TGTGCCAGCAGCTTCCCGGGACAGGCCGTCCACTTT
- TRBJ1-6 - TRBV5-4 CASSLELQDNSPLHF TGTGCCAGCAGCTTGGAGCTCCAGGATAATTCACCCCTCCACTTT
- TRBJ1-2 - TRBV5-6 CASSLGRGAFYGYTF TGTGCCAGCAGCTTGGGACGGGGAGCCTTCTATGGCTACACCTTC
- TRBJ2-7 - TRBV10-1 CASSECHLWGVGEQYF TGCGCCAGCAGTGAGTGCCATCTGTGGGGGGTCGGCGAGCAGTACTTC
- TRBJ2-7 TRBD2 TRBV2 CATRTSGGTYEQYF TGTGCCACCAGGACTAGCGGGGGAACCTACGAGCAGTACTTC
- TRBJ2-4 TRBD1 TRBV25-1 CASSGSQGVGNIQYF TGTGCCAGCAGTGGATCACAGGGGGTCGGAAACATTCAGTACTTC
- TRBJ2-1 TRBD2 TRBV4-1 CASSRTSGRGSEQFF TGCGCCAGCAGCCGTACTAGCGGGAGGGGTTCTGAGCAGTTCTTC
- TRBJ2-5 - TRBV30 CAWSPPQYF TGTGCCTGGAGTCCCCCACAGTACTTC
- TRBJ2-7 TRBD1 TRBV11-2 CASSLGDSSYEQYF TGTGCCAGCAGCTTAGGGGACAGCTCCTACGAGCAGTACTTC
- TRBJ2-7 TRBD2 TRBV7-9 CSSSLNSGTSGGEQYF TGTTCCAGCAGCTTAAATTCCGGGACTAGCGGGGGCGAGCAGTACTTC
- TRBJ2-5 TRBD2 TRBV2 CASSEWGLAGRGETQYF TGTGCCAGCAGTGAATGGGGACTAGCGGGACGGGGAGAGACCCAGTACTTC
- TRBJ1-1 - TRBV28 CATKGGNGGTEAFF TGTGCCACCAAGGGGGGGAATGGGGGCACTGAAGCTTTCTTT
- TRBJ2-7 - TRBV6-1 CASSPAAGLRSEQYF TGTGCCAGCAGTCCCGCGGCGGGGCTACGAAGCGAGCAGTACTTC
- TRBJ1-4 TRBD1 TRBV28 CASSPTGALGEKLFF TGTGCCAGCAGCCCAACAGGGGCTTTAGGGGAAAAACTGTTTTTT
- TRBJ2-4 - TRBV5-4 CASRDSFRGGNIQYF TGTGCCAGCAGAGATTCATTCCGCGGAGGAAACATTCAGTACTTC
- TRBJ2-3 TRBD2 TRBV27 CASSPLAGESTDTQYF TGTGCCAGCAGCCCCCTAGCGGGGGAAAGCACAGATACGCAGTATTTT
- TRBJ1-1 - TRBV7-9 CASSPSGHLNTEAFF TGTGCCAGCAGCCCGTCGGGACATTTGAACACTGAAGCTTTCTTT
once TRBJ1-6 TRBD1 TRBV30 CAWSEQGRNSPLHF TGTGCCTGGAGTGAACAGGGGAGAAATTCACCCCTCCACTTT
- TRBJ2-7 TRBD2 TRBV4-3 CASSQEGLAGLYEQYF TGCGCCAGCAGCCAAGAGGGCCTAGCGGGCCTCTACGAGCAGTACTTC
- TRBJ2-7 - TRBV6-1 CASSEAYGGSEQYF TGTGCCAGCAGTGAAGCGTACGGAGGGAGCGAGCAGTACTTC
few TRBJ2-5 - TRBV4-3 CASSQESREQETQYF TGCGCCAGCAGCCAAGAATCCCGGGAACAAGAGACCCAGTACTTC
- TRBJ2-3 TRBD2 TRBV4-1 CASSQGYNGRSTDTQYF TGCGCCAGCAGCCAAGGGTATAACGGGAGGAGCACAGATACGCAGTATTTT
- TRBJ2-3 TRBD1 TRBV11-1 CASSRDRGWGDTQYF TGTGCCAGCAGCCGGGACAGGGGATGGGGAGATACGCAGTATTTT
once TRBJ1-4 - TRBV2 CASSEVRQGNEKLFF TGTGCCAGCAGTGAAGTCCGGCAGGGTAACGAAAAACTGTTTTTT
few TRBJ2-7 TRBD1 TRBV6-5 CASRRQGSYEQYF TGTGCCAGCAGGAGACAGGGGTCCTACGAGCAGTACTTC
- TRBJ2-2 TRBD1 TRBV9 CASSTTGASGELFF TGTGCCAGCAGCACAACAGGGGCGTCCGGGGAGCTGTTTTTT
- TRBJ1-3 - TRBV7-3 CASSPGTAGNTIYF TGTGCCAGCAGCCCTGGAACAGCTGGAAACACCATATATTTT
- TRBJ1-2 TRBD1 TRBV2 CAGQTGGGGYTF TGTGCCGGGCAAACAGGGGGCGGCGGCTACACCTTC
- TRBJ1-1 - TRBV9 CASSGRTPQGTEAFF TGTGCCAGCAGCGGTCGGACCCCGCAGGGAACTGAAGCTTTCTTT
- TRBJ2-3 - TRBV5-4 CASSPAGYTDTQYF TGTGCCAGCAGCCCCGCAGGGTACACAGATACGCAGTATTTT
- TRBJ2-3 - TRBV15 CATSRVGGEGGNTDTQYF TGTGCCACCAGCAGAGTTGGGGGAGAGGGGGGGAACACAGATACGCAGTATTTT
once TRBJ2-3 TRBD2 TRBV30 CAWSPGVAGTDTQYF TGTGCCTGGAGTCCCGGGGTAGCGGGGACAGATACGCAGTATTTT
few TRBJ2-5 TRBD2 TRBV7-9 CASTPGRLAGGRGETQYF TGTGCCAGCACCCCCGGGCGGCTAGCGGGAGGCCGAGGGGAGACCCAGTACTTC
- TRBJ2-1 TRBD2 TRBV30 CAWSVFRLAGGSNEQFF TGTGCCTGGAGTGTGTTCCGACTAGCGGGAGGGAGCAATGAGCAGTTCTTC
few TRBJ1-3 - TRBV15 CATSRDLGAGNTIYF TGTGCCACCAGCAGAGATTTAGGAGCTGGAAACACCATATATTTT